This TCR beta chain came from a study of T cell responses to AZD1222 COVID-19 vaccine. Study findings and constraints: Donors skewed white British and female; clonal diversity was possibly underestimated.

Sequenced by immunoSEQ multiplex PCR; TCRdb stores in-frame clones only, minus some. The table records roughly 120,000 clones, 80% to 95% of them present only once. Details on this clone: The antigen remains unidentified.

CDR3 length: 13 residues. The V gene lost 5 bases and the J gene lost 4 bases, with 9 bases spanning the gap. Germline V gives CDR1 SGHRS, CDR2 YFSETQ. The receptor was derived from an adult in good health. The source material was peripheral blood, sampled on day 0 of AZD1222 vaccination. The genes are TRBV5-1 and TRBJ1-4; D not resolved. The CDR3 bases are TGCGCCAGCAGTCATCAGAATAATGAAAAACTGTTTTTT. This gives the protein CASSHQNNEKLFF.